The present entry profiles one T cell receptor (beta chain) with its context. The data originate from a study of shared clonotypes between healthy human individuals. Study background: CD4 naive and memory got three plates each, CD8 naive two, CD8 memory one.

As originally analysed: Owing to the provision of junction-only sequences devoid of quality scores by immunoSEQ, filtering differed. Profiling relied on immunoSEQ multiplex PCR, and the TCRdb table lists in-frame clones only, not all of them. For V, J and clone size, that table is used; D and trimming come from the DNA. The sample lists about 230,000 clones, 65% to 70% occurring once. The V end was cut by 0 bases, the J end by 8 bases, with 11 bases between. There are 14 residues in the CDR3. Germline CDR1 and CDR2: SGHVS and FQNEAQ. The genes are TRBV7-8 and TRBJ1-5, with D hard to call. This receptor was identified in a man aged 30 to 39 in good health. Sequenced material: memory CD4+ T cells sorted from blood. Subset given: CD45RA-negative fraction. The CDR3 protein is CASSLALGNEPQHF. Here the CDR3 DNA reads TGTGCCAGCAGCTTAGCGCTGGGGAACGAGCCCCAGCATTTT. Together with reference TRBV7-8 and TRBJ1-5, the CDR3 gives the full variable domain: GAGVSQSPRYKVAKRGQDVALRCDPISGHVSLFWYQQALGQGPEFLTYFQNEAQLDKSGLPSDRFFAERPEGSVSTLKIQRTQQEDSAVYLCASSLALGNEPQHFGDGTRLSIL.